This T cell receptor (beta chain) was found in a study of response to subunit inactivated influenza vaccine. This clonotype was recorded at least ten times. TCRdb recomputed calls from the RT-PCR reads with MiXCR, one row per CDR3 protein. The table includes more than 550,000 distinct CDR3 sequences, about 11% detected once. This CDR3 comprises 12 residues. The V gene's germline CDR1 is SQVTM and CDR2 ANQGSEA. The junction had 3 bases not matched to a gene; V was cut back by 7 bases and J by 4 bases. This same sample was also taken into another study, of T cells expressing NK-cell markers. That report adds: Researchers built TCR beta cDNA using 5'RACE template switching with UMIs. Underlying the TCR beta repertoires were sorted CD3+CD56+NKG2C+, CD3+CD56+NKG2C- and CD3+CD56-NKG2C+ T cells. Seven HCMV-seropositive donors and one seronegative donor made up the eight sequenced donors. The authors restricted sorting to alpha-beta TCR T cells with an anti-gamma-delta TCR antibody in several experiments. In a few donors, these clonotypes also led the CD3+CD56-NKG2C+ fraction.

The source of this sequence is a man aged 45-65 years who received an inactivated influenza vaccine. V is TRBV29-1 and J is TRBJ2-5, with 10 nucleotides matching TRBD1. The sequencing used PBMCs from blood, collected on the day of vaccination. CDR3 in DNA: TGCAGCGGCGGGGACAGGGGAGAGACCCAGTACTTC. It codes for CSGGDRGETQYF.